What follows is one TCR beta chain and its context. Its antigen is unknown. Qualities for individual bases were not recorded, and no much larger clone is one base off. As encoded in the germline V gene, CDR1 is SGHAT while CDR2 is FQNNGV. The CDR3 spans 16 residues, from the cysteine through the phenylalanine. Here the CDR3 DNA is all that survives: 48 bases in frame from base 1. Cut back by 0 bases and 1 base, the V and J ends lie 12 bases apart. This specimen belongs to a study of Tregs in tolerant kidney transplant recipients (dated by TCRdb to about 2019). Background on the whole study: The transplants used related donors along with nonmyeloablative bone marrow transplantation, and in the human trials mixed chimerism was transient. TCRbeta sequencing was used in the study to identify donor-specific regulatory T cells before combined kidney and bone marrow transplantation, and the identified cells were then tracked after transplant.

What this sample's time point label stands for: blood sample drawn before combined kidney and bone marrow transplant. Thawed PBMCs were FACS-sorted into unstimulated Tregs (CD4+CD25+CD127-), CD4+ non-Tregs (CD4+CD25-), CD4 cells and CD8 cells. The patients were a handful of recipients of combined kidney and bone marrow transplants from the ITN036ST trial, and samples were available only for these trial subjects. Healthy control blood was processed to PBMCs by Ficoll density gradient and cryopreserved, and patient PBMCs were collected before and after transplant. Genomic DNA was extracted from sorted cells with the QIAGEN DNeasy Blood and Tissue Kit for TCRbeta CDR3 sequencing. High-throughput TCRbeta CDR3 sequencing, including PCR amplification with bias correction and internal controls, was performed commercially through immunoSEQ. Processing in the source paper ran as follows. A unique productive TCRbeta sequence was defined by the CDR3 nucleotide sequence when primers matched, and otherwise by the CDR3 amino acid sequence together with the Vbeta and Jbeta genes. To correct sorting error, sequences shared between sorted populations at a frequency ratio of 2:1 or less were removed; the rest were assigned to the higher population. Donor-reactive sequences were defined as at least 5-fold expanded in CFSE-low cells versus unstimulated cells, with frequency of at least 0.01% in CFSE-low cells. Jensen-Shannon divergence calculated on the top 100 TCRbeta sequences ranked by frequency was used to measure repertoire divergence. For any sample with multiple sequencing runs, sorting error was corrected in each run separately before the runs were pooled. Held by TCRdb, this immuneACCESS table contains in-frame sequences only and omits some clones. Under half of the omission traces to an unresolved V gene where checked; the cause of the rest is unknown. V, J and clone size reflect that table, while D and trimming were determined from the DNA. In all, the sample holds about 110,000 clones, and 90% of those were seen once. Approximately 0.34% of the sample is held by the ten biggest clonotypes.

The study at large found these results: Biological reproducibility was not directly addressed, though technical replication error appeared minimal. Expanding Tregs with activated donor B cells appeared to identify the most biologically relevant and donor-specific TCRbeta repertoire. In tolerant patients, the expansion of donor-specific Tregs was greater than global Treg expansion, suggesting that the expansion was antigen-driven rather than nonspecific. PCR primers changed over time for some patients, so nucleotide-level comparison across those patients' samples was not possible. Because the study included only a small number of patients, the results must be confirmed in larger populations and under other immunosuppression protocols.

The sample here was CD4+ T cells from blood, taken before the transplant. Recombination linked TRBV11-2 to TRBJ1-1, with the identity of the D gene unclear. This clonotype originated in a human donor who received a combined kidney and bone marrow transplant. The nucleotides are TGTGCCAGCAGCTTAGATATTTGGCACCCGAACACTGAAGCTTTCTTT. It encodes CASSLDIWHPNTEAFF.